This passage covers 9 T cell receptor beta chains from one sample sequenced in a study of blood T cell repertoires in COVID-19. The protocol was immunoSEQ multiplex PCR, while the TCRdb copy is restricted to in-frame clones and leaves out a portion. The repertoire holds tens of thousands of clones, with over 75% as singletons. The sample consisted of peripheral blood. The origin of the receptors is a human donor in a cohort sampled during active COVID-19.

The CDR3 DNA follows: TGTGCCAGCAGCCGACTGGGACAGATACTCCAAGAGACCCAGTACTTC. It translates to CASSRLGQILQETQYF. The chain joins TRBV7-9 to TRBJ2-5; 7 nucleotides line up with TRBD1. V lost 5 bases and J lost 1; bases outside the gene matches: 10. This CDR3 spans 16 amino acids. Per the germline V gene, CDR1 is SEHNR and CDR2 is FQNEAQ (reference sequence).

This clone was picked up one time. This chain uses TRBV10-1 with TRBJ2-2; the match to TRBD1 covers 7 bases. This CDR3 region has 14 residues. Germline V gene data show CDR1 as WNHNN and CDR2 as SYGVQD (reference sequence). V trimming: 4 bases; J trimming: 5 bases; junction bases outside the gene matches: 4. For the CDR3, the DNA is TGCGCCAGCAGTGGACAGGGTCGGACCGGGGAGCTGTTTTTT. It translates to CASSGQGRTGELFF.

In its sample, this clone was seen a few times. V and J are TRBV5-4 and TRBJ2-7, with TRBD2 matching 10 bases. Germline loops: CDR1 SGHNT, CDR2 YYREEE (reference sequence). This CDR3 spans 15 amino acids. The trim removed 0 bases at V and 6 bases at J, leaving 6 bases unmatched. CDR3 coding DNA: TGTGCCAGCAGCTTGGCGGCTAGCGGGAGTCGCGAGCAGTACTTC. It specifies CASSLAASGSREQYF.

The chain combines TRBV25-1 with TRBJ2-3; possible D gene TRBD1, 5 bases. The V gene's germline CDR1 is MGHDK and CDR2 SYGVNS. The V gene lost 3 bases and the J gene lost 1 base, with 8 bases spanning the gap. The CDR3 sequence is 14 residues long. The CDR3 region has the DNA TGTGCCAGCAGTGAGTCCAGGGGCACAGATACGCAGTATTTT. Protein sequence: CASSESRGTDTQYF.

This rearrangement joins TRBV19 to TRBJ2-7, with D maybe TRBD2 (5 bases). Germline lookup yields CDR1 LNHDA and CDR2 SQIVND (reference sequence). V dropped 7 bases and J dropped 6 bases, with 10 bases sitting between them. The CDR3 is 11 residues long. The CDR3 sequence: CASKEGSEQYF. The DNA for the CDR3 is TGTGCCAGTAAAGAAGGGAGCGAGCAGTACTTC.

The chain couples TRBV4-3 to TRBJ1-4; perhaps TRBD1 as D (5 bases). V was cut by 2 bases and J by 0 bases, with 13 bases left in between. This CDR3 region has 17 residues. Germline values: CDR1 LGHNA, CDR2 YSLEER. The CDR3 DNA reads TGCGCCAGCAGCCAATCCGGGGCGGGGGCAACTAATGAAAAACTGTTTTTT. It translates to CASSQSGAGATNEKLFF.

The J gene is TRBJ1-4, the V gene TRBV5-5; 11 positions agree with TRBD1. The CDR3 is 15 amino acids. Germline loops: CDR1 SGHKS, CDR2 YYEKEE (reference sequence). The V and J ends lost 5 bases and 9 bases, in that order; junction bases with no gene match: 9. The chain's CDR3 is CASSSSGTGGKKLFF. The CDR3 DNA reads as TGTGCCAGCAGTTCGTCCGGGACAGGGGGAAAAAAACTGTTTTTT.

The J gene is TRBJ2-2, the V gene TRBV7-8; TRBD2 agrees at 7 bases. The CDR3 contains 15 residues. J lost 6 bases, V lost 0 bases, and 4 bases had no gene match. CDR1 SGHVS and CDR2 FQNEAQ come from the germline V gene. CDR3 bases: TGTGCCAGCAGCTTAGCGGGAGGGGCGGCCGGGGAGCTGTTTTTT. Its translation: CASSLAGGAAGELFF.

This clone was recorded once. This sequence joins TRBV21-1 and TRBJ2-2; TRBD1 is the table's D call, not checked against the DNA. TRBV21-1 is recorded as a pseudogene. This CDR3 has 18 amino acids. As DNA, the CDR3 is TGTGCCAGCAGCAAAGCGCTCCGACAGGGGGCGAACACCGGGGAGCTGTTTTTT. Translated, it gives CASSKALRQGANTGELFF.